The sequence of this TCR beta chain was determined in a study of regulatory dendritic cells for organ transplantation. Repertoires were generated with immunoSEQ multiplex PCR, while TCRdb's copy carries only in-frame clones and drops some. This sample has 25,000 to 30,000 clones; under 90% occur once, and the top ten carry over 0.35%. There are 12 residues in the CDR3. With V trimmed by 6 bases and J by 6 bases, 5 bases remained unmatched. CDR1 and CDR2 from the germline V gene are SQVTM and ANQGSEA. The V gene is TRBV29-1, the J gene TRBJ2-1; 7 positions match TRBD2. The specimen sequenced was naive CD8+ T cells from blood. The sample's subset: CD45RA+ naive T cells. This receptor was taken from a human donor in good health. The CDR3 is CSVLTSTNEQFF. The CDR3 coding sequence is TGCAGCGTCCTGACTAGCACCAATGAGCAGTTCTTC.